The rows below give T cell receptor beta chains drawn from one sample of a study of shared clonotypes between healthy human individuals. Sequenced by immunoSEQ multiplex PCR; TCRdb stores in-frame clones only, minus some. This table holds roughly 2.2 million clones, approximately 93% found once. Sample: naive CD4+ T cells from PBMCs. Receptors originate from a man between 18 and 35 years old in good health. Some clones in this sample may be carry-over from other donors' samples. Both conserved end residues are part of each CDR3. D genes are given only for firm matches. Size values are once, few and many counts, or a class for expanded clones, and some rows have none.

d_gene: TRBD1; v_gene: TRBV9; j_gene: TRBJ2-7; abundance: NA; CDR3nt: TGTGCCAGCAGCGCAAGGACAGGGGCTGGAGAGCAGTACTTC; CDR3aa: CASSARTGAGEQYF
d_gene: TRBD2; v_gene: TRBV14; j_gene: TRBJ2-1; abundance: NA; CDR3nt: TGTGCCAGCAGCCTCGCTAGCGGGATATCCTACAATGAGCAGTTCTTC; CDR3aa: CASSLASGISYNEQFF
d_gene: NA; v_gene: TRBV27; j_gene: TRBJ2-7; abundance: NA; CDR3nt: TGTGCCAGCAGTACTGAGTACGAGCAGTACTTC; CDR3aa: CASSTEYEQYF
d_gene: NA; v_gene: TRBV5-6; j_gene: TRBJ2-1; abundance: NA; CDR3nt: TGTGCCAGCAGCCGGACAGTACCCCCCTACAATGAGCAGTTCTTC; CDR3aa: CASSRTVPPYNEQFF
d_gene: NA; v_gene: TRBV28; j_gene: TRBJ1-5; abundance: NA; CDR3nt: TGTGCCAGCAGTTTCGAGTCAGGGCCTAGCAATCAGCCCCAGCATTTT; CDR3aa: CASSFESGPSNQPQHF
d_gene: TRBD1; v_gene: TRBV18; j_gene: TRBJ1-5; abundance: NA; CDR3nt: TGTGCCAGCTCACCAAGACAGGGGGACAATCAGCCCCAGCATTTT; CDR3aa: CASSPRQGDNQPQHF
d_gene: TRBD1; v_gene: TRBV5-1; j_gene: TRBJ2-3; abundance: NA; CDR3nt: TGCGCCAGCAGCTTGGATGGGACAGGGGCCGATAAAACAGATACGCAGTATTTT; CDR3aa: CASSLDGTGADKTDTQYF
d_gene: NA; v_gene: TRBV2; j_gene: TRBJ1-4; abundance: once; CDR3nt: TGTGCCAGCAGTGATTGGTCAAGGAATGAAAAACTGTTTTTT; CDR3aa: CASSDWSRNEKLFF
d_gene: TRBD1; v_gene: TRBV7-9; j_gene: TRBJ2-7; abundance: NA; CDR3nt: TGTGCCAGCAGCCCTACAGGGGGCGAGCAGTACTTC; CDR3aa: CASSPTGGEQYF
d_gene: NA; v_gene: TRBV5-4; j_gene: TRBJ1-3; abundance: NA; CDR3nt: TGTGCCAGCAGCTTGGGGGACACGGAATCAACCGGAAACACCATATATTTT; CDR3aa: CASSLGDTESTGNTIYF
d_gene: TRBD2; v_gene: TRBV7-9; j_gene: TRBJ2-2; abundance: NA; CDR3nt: TGTGCCAGCTTGCTAGCGGGAGCCGGGGAGCTGTTTTTT; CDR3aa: CASLLAGAGELFF
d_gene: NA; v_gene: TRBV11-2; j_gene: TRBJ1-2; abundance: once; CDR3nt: TGTGCCAGCAGCTCGCGGCGCACAGAAAACTATGGCTACACCTTC; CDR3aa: CASSSRRTENYGYTF
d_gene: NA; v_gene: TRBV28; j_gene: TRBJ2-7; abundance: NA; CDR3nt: TGTGCCAGCAGTTGGATCTCCTACGAGCAGTACTTC; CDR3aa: CASSWISYEQYF
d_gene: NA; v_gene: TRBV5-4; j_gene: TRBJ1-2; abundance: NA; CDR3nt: TGTGCCAGCAGCCTGGATATTAAGGGTGGCTACACCTTC; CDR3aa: CASSLDIKGGYTF
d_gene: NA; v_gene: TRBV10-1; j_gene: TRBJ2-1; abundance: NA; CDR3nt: TGCGCCAGCAGTGAGGGACGAGCGACAGGCTCCTACAATGAGCAGTTCTTC; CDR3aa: CASSEGRATGSYNEQFF
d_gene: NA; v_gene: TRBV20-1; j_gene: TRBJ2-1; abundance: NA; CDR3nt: TGCAGTGCTATACGCTATGAGCAGTTCTTC; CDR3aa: CSAIRYEQFF
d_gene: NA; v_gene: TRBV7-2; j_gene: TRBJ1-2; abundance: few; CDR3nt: TGTGCCAGCAGCTTAGGGTCTTATGGCTACACCTTC; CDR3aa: CASSLGSYGYTF
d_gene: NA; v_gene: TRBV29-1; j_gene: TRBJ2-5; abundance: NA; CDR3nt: TGCAGCGTTAAGGGGTTCCAAGAGACCCAGTACTTC; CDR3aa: CSVKGFQETQYF
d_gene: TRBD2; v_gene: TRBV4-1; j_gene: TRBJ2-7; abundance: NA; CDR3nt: TGCGCCAGCTCGCGAACTAGCGGCTCCTACGAGCAGTACTTC; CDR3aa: CASSRTSGSYEQYF
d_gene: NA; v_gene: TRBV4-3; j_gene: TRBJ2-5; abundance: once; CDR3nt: TGCGCCAGCAGCCGAGGACTCCAAGAGACCCAGTACTTC; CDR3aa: CASSRGLQETQYF
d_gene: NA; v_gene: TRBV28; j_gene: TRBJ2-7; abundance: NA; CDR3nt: TGTGCCTGGGGCCGTACCCACGAGCAGTACTTC; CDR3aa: CAWGRTHEQYF
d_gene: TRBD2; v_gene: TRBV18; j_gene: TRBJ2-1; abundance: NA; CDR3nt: TGTGCCAGCTCACCAGTTCCGGGGACTAGTTCCTACAATGAGCAGTTCTTC; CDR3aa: CASSPVPGTSSYNEQFF
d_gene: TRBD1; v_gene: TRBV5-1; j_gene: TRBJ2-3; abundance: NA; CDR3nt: TGCGCCAGCAGCTTGGGGCCAGGGGGTGATACGCAGTATTTT; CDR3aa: CASSLGPGGDTQYF
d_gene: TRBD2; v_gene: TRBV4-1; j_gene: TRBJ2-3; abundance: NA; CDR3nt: TGCGCCAGCAGCCAAGATAAAGCACTAGCGGGATTAAGCACAGATACGCAGTATTTT; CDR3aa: CASSQDKALAGLSTDTQYF
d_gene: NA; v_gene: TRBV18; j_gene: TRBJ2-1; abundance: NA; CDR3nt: TGTGCCAGCTCACCAAGACTCCGGAGGTGGAGCTCCTACAATGAGCAGTTCTTC; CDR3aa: CASSPRLRRWSSYNEQFF
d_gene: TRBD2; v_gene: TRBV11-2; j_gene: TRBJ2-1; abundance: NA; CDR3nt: TGTGCCAGCAGCCAAAGAGCGGGAGGTCGTCTCTACAATGAGCAGTTCTTC; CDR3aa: CASSQRAGGRLYNEQFF
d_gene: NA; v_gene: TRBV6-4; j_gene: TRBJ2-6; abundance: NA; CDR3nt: TGTGCCAGCAGTGTTCGAGGGTCTGGGGCCAACGTCCTGACTTTC; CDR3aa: CASSVRGSGANVLTF
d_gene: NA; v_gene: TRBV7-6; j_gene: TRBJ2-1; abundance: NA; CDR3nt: TGTGCCAGCAGCTCCCAAAATGGAAATGAGCAGTTCTTC; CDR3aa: CASSSQNGNEQFF
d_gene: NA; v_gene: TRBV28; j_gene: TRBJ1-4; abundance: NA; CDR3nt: TGTGCCAGCAGTGACTCGGGGACGGCAAGTAATGAAAAACTGTTTTTT; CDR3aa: CASSDSGTASNEKLFF
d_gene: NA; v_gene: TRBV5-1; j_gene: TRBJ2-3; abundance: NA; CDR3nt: TGCGCCAGCAGCTTCAGGGATACGACAGATACGCAGTATTTT; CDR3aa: CASSFRDTTDTQYF
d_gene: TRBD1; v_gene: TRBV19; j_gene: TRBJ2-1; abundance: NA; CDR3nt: TGTGCCAGTAGCCTCCCCGGGACAGGTCAAGACAATGAGCAGTTCTTC; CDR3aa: CASSLPGTGQDNEQFF
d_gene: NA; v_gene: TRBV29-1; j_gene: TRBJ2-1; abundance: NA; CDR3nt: TGCAGCGTTAGAACTACGGCTACGTACAATGAGCAGTTCTTC; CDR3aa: CSVRTTATYNEQFF
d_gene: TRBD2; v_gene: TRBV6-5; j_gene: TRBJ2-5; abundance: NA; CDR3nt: TGTGCCACCGGGAGGGGGGCAAGGGGAGAGACCCAGTACTTC; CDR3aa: CATGRGARGETQYF
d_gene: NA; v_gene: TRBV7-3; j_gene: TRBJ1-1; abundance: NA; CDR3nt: TGTGCCAGCAGCCCGGGGGTCGGCACTGAAGCTTTCTTT; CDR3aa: CASSPGVGTEAFF
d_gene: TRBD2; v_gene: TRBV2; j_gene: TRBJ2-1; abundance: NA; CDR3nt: TGTGCCAGCAGACAAGGACTAGCGGGAGGGGTCGATGAGCAGTTCTTC; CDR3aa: CASRQGLAGGVDEQFF
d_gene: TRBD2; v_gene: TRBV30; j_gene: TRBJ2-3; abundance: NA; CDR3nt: TGTGCCTGGAGGAAAACCGGGACTAGCGGGAGGTCAGATACGCAGTATTTT; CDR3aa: CAWRKTGTSGRSDTQYF
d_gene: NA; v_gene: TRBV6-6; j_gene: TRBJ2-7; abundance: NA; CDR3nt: TGTGCCAGCAGTTCGCAGGGGTACGAGCAGTACTTC; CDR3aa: CASSSQGYEQYF
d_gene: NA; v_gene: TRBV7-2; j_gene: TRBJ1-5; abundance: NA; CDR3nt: TGTGCCAGCAGCTTATCGGTAGGGGATCAGCCCCAGCATTTT; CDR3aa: CASSLSVGDQPQHF